This TCR beta chain originates from a study of graft-versus-host responses after intestinal transplantation. The overall study: The transplants performed in recipients were multivisceral, liver-intestinal, or isolated intestinal.

Germline assignment: CDR1 SNHLY and CDR2 FYNNEI. The ends lost 7 bases at V and 6 bases at J; junction bases unmatched: 5. There are 13 residues in the CDR3. Of note for this clone: No antigen is known for it.

Repertoires were generated with immunoSEQ multiplex PCR, while TCRdb's copy carries only in-frame clones and drops some. Counted here are under 130,000 clones, approximately 93% occurring once; the ten biggest clones make up 0.95% to 1.5%. The sequence was collected from a human donor who received an intestinal transplant. The specimen comprised unstimulated CD8+ T cells sorted from spleen or lymph node cells, sampled before intestinal transplant. The V gene is TRBV2, the J gene TRBJ2-7; 11 nucleotides line up with TRBD1. CDR3 sequence (DNA): TGTGCCAGCAATATGGGGACAGGGGGCGAGCAGTACTTC. It encodes CASNMGTGGEQYF.